This entry concerns a single T cell receptor beta chain. Amplified TCR beta CDR3 regions came from RNA transcripts. HTBI primers drove first-round RT-PCR of the TCR CDR3. TCRdb independently ran MiXCR on the multiplex PCR reads; one entry per CDR3 protein. This table holds a few hundred thousand distinct CDR3 sequences, about 15% found once. This record comes from a study of T cells in Graves' hyperthyroidism and ophthalmopathy. Trimming stripped 4 bases from V and 6 bases from J, with 16 bases between. Germline loops: CDR1 SGHRS, CDR2 YFSETQ. This CDR3 contains 14 residues. Aged 18 to 65, the patients had hyperthyroidism that was newly diagnosed and had lasted under 2 months. Uncontrolled infection, other autoimmune disease, pregnancy or lactation barred patients from enrollment.

This receptor was obtained from a woman aged 25-40 years with Graves' hyperthyroidism. Sequenced sample: blood. The V and J genes are TRBV5-1 and TRBJ2-5; D remains unclear. Here the CDR3 DNA reads TGCGCCAGCAGCCGTGGGGTTCGAGAAAAGACCCAGTACTTC. Translation: CASSRGVREKTQYF.